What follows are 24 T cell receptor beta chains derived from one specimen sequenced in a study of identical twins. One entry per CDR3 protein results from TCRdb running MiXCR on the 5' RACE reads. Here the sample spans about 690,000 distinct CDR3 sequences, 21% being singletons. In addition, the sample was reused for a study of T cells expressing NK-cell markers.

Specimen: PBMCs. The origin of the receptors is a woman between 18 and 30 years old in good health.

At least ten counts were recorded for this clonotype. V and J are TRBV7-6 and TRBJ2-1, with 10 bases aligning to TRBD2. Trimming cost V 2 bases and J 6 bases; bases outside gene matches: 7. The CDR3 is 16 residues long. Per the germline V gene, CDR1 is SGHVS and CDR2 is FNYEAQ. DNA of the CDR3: TGTGCCAGCAGCTTAACTAGCGGGACTAGGTCCAATGAGCAGTTCTTC. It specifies CASSLTSGTRSNEQFF.

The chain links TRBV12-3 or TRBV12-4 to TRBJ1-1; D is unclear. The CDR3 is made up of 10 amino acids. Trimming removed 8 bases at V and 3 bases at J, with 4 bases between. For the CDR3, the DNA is TGTGCCAGCGGATACACTGAAGCTTTCTTT. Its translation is CASGYTEAFF.

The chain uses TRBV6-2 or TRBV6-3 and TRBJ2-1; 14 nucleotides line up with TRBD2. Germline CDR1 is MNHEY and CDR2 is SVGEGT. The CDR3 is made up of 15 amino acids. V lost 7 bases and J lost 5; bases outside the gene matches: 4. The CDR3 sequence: CASTRLAGGNNEQFF. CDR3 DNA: TGTGCCAGCACTCGACTAGCGGGAGGGAACAATGAGCAGTTCTTC.

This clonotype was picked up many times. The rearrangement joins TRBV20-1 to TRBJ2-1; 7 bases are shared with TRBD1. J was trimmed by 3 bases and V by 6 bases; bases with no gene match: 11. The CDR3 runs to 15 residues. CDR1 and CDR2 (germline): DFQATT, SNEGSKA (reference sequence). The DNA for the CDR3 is TGCAGTGCGGAGACAGGGCCCCTTGACTACAATGAGCAGTTCTTC. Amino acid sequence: CSAETGPLDYNEQFF.

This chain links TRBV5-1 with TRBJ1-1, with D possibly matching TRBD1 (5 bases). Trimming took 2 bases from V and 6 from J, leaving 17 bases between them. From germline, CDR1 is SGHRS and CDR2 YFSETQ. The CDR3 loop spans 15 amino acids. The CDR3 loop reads CASSLLGARVPEAFF. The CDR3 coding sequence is TGCGCCAGCAGCTTACTTGGGGCGAGAGTACCTGAAGCTTTCTTT.

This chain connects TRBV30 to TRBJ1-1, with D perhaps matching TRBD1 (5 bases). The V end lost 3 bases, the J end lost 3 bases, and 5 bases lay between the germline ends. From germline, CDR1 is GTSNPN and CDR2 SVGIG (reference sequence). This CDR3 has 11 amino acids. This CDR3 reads CAWRQDTEAFF. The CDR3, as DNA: TGTGCCTGGAGACAGGACACTGAAGCTTTCTTT. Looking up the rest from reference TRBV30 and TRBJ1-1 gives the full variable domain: SQTIHQWPATLVQPVGSPLSLECTVEGTSNPNLYWYRQAAGRGLQLLFYSVGIGQISSEVPQNLSASRPQDRQFILSSKKLLLSDSGFYLCAWRQDTEAFFGQGTRLTVV.

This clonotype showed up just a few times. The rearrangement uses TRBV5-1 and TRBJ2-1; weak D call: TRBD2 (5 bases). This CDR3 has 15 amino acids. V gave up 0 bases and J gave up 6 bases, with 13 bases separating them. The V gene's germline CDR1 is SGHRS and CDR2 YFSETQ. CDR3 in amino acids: CASSLALASSNEQFF. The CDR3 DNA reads TGCGCCAGCAGCTTGGCTCTAGCCTCGAGCAATGAGCAGTTCTTC. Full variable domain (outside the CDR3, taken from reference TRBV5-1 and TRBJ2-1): KAGVTQTPRYLIKTRGQQVTLSCSPISGHRSVSWYQQTPGQGLQFLFEYFSETQRNKGNFPGRFSGRQFSNSRSEMNVSTLELGDSALYLCASSLALASSNEQFFGPGTRLTVL.

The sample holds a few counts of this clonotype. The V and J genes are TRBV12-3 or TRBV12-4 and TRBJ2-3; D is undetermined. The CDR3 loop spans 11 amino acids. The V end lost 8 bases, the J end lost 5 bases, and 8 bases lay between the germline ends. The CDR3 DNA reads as TGTGCCAGCGAGGTCAGAGATACGCAGTATTTT. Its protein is CASEVRDTQYF.

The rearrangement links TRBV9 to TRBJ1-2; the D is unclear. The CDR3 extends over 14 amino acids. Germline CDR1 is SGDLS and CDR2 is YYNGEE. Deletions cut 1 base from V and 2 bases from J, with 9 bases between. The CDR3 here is CASSVTSRNYGYTF. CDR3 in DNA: TGTGCCAGCAGCGTAACAAGTAGGAACTATGGCTACACCTTC.

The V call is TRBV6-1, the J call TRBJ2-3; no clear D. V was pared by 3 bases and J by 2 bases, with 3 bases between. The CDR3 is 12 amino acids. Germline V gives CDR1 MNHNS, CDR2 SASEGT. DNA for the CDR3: TGTGCCAGCAGTGATGCCACAGATACGCAGTATTTT. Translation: CASSDATDTQYF.

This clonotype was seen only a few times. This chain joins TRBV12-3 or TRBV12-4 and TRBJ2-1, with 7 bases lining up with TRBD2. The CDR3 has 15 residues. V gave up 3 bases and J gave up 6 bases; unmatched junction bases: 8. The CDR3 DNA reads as TGTGCCAGCAGTTTTGGTGCTAGCGGATCCAATGAGCAGTTCTTC. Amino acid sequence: CASSFGASGSNEQFF.

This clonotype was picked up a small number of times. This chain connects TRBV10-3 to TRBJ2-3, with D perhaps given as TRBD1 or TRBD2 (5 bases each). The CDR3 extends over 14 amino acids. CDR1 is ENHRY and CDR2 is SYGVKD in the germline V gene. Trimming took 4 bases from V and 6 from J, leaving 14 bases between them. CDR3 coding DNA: TGTGCCATCAGTGGGGACGGCGGGTACGATACGCAGTATTTT. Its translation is CAISGDGGYDTQYF.

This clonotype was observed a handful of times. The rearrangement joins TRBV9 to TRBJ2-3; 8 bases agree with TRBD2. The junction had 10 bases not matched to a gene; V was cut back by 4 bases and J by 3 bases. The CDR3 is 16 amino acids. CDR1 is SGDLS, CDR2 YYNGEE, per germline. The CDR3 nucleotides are TGTGCCAGCAGCACCCGACTAGCGTCAGGGACAGATACGCAGTATTTT. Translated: CASSTRLASGTDTQYF.

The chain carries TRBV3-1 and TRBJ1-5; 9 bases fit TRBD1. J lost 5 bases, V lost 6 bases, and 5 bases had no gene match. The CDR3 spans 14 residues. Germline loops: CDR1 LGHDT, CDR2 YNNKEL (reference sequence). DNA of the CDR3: TGTGCCAGCAGTACCCGACAGGGGGATCAGCCCCAGCATTTT. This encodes CASSTRQGDQPQHF.

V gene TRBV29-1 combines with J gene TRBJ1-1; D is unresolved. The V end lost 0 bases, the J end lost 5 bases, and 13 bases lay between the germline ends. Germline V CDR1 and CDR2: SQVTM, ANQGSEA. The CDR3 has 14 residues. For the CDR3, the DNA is TGCAGCGTTGAAGAATTGGGTTTTGGGACTGAAGCTTTCTTT. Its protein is CSVEELGFGTEAFF.

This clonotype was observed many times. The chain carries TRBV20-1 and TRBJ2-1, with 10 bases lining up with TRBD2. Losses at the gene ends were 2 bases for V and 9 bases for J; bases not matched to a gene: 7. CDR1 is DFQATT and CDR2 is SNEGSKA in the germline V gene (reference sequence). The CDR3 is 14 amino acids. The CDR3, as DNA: TGCAGTGCTAGACCCGGGACTAGCGAGGGTGAGCAGTTCTTC. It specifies CSARPGTSEGEQFF.

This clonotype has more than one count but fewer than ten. The CDR3: CASSTGGISSYNSPLHF. The CDR3 nucleotides read TGTGCCAGTAGTACAGGGGGCATAAGCTCCTATAATTCACCCCTCCACTTT. The J gene is TRBJ1-6, the V gene TRBV19, with 8 bases identical to TRBD1. The germline CDR1 and CDR2 sequences are LNHDA and SQIVND (reference sequence). This CDR3 region has 17 residues. V gave up 4 bases and J gave up 0 bases; unmatched junction bases: 5.

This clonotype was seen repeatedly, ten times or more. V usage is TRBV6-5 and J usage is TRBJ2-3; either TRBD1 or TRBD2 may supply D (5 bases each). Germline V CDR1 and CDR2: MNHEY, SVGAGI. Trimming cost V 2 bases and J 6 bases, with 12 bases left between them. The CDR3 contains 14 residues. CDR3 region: CASSYGGIRDTQYF. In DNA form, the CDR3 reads TGTGCCAGCAGTTACGGGGGTATAAGGGATACGCAGTATTTT.

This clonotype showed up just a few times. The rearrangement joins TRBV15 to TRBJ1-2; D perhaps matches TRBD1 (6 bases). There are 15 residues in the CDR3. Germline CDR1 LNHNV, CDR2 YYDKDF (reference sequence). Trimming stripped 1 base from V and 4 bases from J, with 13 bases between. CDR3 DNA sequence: TGTGCCACCAGCAGAGTGGGGGCGCAGGGCTATGGCTACACCTTC. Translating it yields CATSRVGAQGYGYTF.

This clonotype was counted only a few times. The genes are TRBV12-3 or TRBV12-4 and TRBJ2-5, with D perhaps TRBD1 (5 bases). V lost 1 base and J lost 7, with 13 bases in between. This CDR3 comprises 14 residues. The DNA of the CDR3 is TGTGCCAGCAGTTTAGTGGCGATTGGGGCGACCCAGTACTTC. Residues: CASSLVAIGATQYF.

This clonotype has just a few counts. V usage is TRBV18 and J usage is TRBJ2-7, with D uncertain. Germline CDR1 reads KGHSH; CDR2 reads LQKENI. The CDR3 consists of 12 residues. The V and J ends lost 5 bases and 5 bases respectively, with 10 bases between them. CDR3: CASSESDHEQYF. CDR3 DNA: TGTGCCAGCTCAGAAAGCGACCACGAGCAGTACTTC.

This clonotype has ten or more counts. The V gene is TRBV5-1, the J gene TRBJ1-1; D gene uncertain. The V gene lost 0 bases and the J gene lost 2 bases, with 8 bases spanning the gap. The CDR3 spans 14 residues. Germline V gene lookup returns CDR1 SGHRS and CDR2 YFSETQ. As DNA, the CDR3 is TGCGCCAGCAGCTTGGACCAGGTCAACACTGAAGCTTTCTTT. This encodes CASSLDQVNTEAFF.

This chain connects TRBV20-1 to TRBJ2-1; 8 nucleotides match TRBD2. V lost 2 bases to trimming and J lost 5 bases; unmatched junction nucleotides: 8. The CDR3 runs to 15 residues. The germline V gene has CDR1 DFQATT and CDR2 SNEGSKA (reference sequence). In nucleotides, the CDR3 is TGCAGTGCTAGATCCCTAGCGGGTGCTGACAATGAGCAGTTCTTC. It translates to CSARSLAGADNEQFF.

CDR3 in amino acids: CSAGWSNTEAFF. CDR3 sequence (DNA): TGCAGCGCGGGATGGTCGAACACTGAAGCTTTCTTT. V usage is TRBV29-1 and J usage is TRBJ1-1; D remains unclear. The length of the CDR3 is 12 residues. V was clipped by 7 bases and J by 1 base, with 10 bases between them. Germline V gene lookup returns CDR1 SQVTM and CDR2 ANQGSEA.